This T cell receptor (beta chain) was retrieved from a study of T cells in Graves' hyperthyroidism and ophthalmopathy. Study overall: Blood was drawn when the patient was first diagnosed and still untreated. Findings of the study overall: Median prediction lead before ophthalmopathy onset was 5.5 to 7 months with the model. Blood also contained most expanded thyroid clonotypes above 0.001.

On this clonotype: Its antigen is still unknown.

The source material, RNA transcripts, was used to amplify TCR beta CDR3 regions. TCR CDR3 underwent first-round RT-PCR with the HTBI primer set. Using its own MiXCR run on the multiplex PCR reads, TCRdb lists one record per CDR3 protein. The table records about 160,000 distinct CDR3 sequences, 9.4% of them present only once. V lost 6 bases, J lost 8 bases, and 14 bases stayed unmatched. Germline-derived CDR1 and CDR2 are LNHDA and SQIVND (reference sequence). The CDR3 is 16 amino acids. Patients having uncontrolled infection, another autoimmune disease, pregnancy or lactation were not included. This sequence joins TRBV19 and TRBJ2-1, with 9 positions matching TRBD2. The source of this sequence is a woman under 30 with Graves' hyperthyroidism that later progressed to Graves' ophthalmopathy. The sequenced sample was blood. CDR3 nucleotides: TGTGCCAGTAGGGAACTTAGCGGGAGAAAGGTGGATGAGCAGTTCTTC. This codes for CASRELSGRKVDEQFF.